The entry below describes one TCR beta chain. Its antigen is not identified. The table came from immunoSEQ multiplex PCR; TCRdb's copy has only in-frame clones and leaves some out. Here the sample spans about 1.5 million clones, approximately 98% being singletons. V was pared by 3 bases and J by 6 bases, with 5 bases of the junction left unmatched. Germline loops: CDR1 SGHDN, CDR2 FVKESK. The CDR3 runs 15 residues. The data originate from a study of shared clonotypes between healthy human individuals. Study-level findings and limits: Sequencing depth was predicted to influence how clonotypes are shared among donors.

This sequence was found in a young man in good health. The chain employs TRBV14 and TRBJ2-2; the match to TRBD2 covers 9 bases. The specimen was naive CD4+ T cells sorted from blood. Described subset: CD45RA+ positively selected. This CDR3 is CASSQGRGRAGELFF. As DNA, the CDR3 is TGTGCCAGCAGCCAGGGACGCGGGAGGGCCGGGGAGCTGTTTTTT.